This TCR beta chain was documented in a study of chemoradiotherapy in HPV16-positive cancers. Method: immunoSEQ multiplex PCR; TCRdb's copy keeps in-frame clones and lacks some. The sample yields 9,000 to 15,000 clones, around 75% seen once. The length of the CDR3 is 11 residues. V was cut by 3 bases and J by 3 bases, with 2 bases left in between. Per germline, CDR1 MNHNS and CDR2 SASEGT. The chain couples TRBV6-1 to TRBJ2-5; D is ambiguous. Collection of the sample occurred from a patient who underwent chemoradiotherapy. This TCR came from a human donor with HPV-associated anogenital cancer. In DNA, the CDR3 is TGTGCCAGCAGTGACGAAGAGACCCAGTACTTC. Translation gives CASSDEETQYF.